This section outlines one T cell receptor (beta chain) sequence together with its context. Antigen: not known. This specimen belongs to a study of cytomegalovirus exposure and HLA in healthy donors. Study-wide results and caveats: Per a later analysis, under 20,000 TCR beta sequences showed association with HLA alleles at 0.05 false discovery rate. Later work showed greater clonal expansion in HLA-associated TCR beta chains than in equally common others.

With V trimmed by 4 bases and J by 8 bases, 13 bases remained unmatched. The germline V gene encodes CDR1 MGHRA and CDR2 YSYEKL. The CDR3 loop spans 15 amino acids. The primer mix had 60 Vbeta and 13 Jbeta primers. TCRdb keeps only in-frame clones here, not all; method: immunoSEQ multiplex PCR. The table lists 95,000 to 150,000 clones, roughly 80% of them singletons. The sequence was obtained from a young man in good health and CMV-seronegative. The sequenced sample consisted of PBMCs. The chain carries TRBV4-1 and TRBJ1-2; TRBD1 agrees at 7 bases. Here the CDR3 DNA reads TGCGCCAGCAGCCCCCGAGACAGGGACCCTTGGGGCTACACCTTC. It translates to CASSPRDRDPWGYTF.